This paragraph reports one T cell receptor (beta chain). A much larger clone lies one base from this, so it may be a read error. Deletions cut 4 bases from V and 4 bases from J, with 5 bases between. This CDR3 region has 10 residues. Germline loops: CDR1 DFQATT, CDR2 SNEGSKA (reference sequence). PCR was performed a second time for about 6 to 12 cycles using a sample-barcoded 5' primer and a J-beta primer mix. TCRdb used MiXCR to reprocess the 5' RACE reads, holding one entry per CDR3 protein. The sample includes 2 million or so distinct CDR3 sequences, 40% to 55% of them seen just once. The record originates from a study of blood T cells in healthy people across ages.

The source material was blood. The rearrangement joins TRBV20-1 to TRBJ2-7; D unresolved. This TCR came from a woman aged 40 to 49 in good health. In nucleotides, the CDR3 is TGCAGTGCTACCCATTACGAGCAGTACTTC. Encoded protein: CSATHYEQYF.